This T cell receptor beta chain was captured by sequencing in a study of T cell responses to AZD1222 COVID-19 vaccine. Germline CDR1 reads SGHTA; CDR2 reads FQGNSA. This CDR3 is built from 12 residues. Trimming took off 7 bases at V and 1 base at J, with 7 bases between the two ends. The sample holds one count of this clone. Profiled with immunoSEQ multiplex PCR; TCRdb holds only in-frame clones, not every one. The sample contains 150,000 to 200,000 clones, 90% to 95% of which appear only once. This chain links TRBV7-2 with TRBJ1-2; no clear D. The sequencing here drew on peripheral blood, taken on day 0 of AZD1222 vaccination. The sequence was obtained from an adult in good health. CDR3 residues: CASTAGNYGYTF. The CDR3, as DNA: TGTGCCAGCACTGCGGGTAACTATGGCTACACCTTC.